This T cell receptor (beta chain) came from a study of blood T cells in healthy people across ages (dated by TCRdb to the mid-2010s). About the study as a whole: In model experiments, roughly one uniquely barcoded TCR beta cDNA molecule per two T cells was captured by template switching. The study measured age-related changes in TCR beta repertoire diversity using deep sequencing normalized with unique cDNA molecular identifiers. Four age groups were formed from the donors: young (average approximately 17 years), middle-aged (approximately 39), aged (62) and long-lived (around 82). To avoid experimental bias, donors of different ages were spread randomly across the sequencing lanes. Two additional independent replicas of 1 million unique cDNA reads from the same blood draw were analyzed for two donors (one aged 18 to 29 and one aged 80 or older). Overall study outcomes, separate from this receptor: Observed TCR beta diversity per million T cells fell roughly linearly with age, and a significant reduction was already apparent by age roughly 40. Because the CMV infection status of the donors was unknown, age-related changes in expanded clonotypes may potentially have been confounded. Estimates of total diversity from one million sequenced T cells were regarded as lower bounds and underestimates. Bulk unsorted PBMC profiling prevented conclusive comparison of naive and antigen-experienced compartments. Compared with the aged group, the long-lived group had more naive CD4+ T cells, fewer expanded clones and increased TCR diversity, suggesting age selection. There was a strong correlation between observed TCR beta diversity and the percentage of naive T cells measured by flow cytometry.

The donors were about 40 Caucasian individuals from Russia, aged roughly 6 to 90 years, who were systemically healthy. Each donor gave ten milliliters of peripheral blood, drawn into EDTA-treated Vacutainer tubes. Ficoll-Paque density-gradient centrifugation was used to isolate PBMCs, with at least 6.5 million per sample. Total RNA was extracted from PBMCs with Trizol reagent, with at least 6 micrograms obtained per sample. For every donor, flow cytometry on a PBMC aliquot measured the percentage of naive CD45RAhigh/CD27high T cells. The library was obtained by 5' RACE. Reads for this sample came from an Illumina HiSeq 2500. A second PCR of about 7 to 12 cycles was run with a J-beta primer mix and a sample-barcoded 5' primer. A unique molecular identifier was introduced onto each TCR beta cDNA molecule by a template-switch 5' adaptor carrying 12 random nucleotides. Each sample yielded at least 2.5 million CDR3-containing paired-end reads. First-strand cDNA synthesis was performed from all RNA using the Mint cDNA synthesis kit, with priming by a TRBC-specific oligonucleotide. After uracil-DNA glycosylase treatment, a first 18-cycle PCR used universal primers M1SS and BC2_uni_R on all cDNA. On the authors' methods: Normalization of each sample was performed by random selection of 1 million high-quality reads, each carrying a distinct molecular identifier. Instead of being binned into consensus sequences, reads with shared molecular identifiers were discarded. MiTCR, set to a Q25 quality threshold and the strictest error-elimination algorithm, was used for CDR3 identification, clonotype clustering and error correction. Lower-bound total TCR beta diversity was estimated with a nonparametric unseen species model using Euler transformation. Starting from the raw public reads, TCRdb applied fastp trimming at Q25, assembled clones with MiXCR and retained in-frame beta chains. CDR3 protein duplicates are merged, each entry listing the most common genes and DNA. The authors' filters were not applied to this entry. The sample contains about 1.6 million distinct CDR3 sequences, about 35% of them found a single time. Around 11% of the sample is held by the ten biggest clonotypes.

CDR1 and CDR2 are read off the germline V gene as MGHRA and YSYEKL. V lost 3 bases and J lost 3 bases, and the count of bases not matched to a germline gene is 3. From the cysteine through the phenylalanine, the CDR3 covers 15 amino acids. Only the CDR3 portion is preserved as DNA: 45 bases, with reading frame beginning at the first base. Details on this clonotype: The clone's antigen remains unknown. The sample holds no much larger clone one base away, and base qualities are not on file.

The sequence came from a woman aged 25 to 45 in good health. The chain is assembled from TRBV4-1 and TRBJ2-7; TRBD2 aligns with 12 central bases. Sequencing was carried out using blood. The nucleotides are TGCGCCAGCAGCCACGGACTAGCGGGGAACTACGAGCAGTACTTC. Its translation reads: CASSHGLAGNYEQYF.